This T cell receptor (beta chain) is from a study of blood T cell repertoires in COVID-19. Study details: The cDNA or gDNA used as material had been derived from T cells, B-cell-depleted T cells, or PBMCs.

The CDR3 is 14 residues long. The germline V gene has CDR1 MDHEN and CDR2 SYDVKM. V lost 2 bases and J lost 5, with 12 bases in between. The age range of participants was 18 to 89 years, with residence in about two dozen US areas. Donors in Cohort 3 counted as recovered after two negative PCRs, clearance, or symptom resolution. In the source study's methods: Estimation of nucleated cell counts relied on the amplification of reference gene primers. TCRdb's table, derived via immunoSEQ multiplex PCR, lists solely in-frame clones and lacks some. That table is the source of V, J and clone size, and D and trimming were worked out from the DNA. The table includes roughly 260,000 clones, roughly nine tenths detected once.

This receptor was obtained from a woman between 18 and 29 years old who had recovered from COVID-19. The sequenced material came from PBMCs or T cells enriched from blood (not recorded which). The rearrangement links TRBV28 to TRBJ2-5, with D possibly being TRBD2 (6 bases). The CDR3 bases are TGTGCCAGCAGTTTAGGCGGGGCACGGGAGACCCAGTACTTC. This gives the protein CASSLGGARETQYF.